Ten or more counts support the clone carrying this T cell receptor beta chain. Its target is not known. The protocol was immunoSEQ multiplex PCR, while the TCRdb copy is restricted to in-frame clones and leaves out a portion. Among some 70,000 clones listed, approximately 92% were seen once. This sample is part of a study of Tregs in tolerant kidney transplant recipients. Findings and limits, study-wide: This study did not directly address biological reproducibility. For some patients, primers changed over time, blocking nucleotide-level comparison. Expanding Tregs on activated donor B cells appeared to best identify donor-specific TCRbeta clones.

The V gene's germline CDR1 is MNHNS and CDR2 SASEGT. The CDR3 consists of 14 residues. Trimming removed 8 bases from V and 5 bases from J, with 19 bases in between. V gene TRBV6-1 combines with J gene TRBJ2-7, with D tentatively TRBD2 (5 bases). The source was CD8+ T cells from blood, collected before the transplant. The receptor comes from a human donor who received a combined kidney and bone marrow transplant. CDR3 amino acids: CASSTTNSGHEQYF. The CDR3 DNA sequence: TGTGCCAGCTCTACGACTAACTCTGGTCACGAGCAGTACTTC.